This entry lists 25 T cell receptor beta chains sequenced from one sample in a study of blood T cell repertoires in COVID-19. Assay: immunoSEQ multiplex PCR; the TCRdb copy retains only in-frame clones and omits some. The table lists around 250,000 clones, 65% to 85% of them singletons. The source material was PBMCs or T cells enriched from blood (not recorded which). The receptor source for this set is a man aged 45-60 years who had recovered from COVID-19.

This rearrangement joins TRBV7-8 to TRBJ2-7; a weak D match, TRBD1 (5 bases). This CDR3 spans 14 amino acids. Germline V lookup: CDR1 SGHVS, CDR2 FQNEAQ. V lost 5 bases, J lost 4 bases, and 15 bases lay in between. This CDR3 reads CASSLRTKVYEQYF. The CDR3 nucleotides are TGTGCCAGCAGCCTTAGGACAAAAGTTTACGAGCAGTACTTC.

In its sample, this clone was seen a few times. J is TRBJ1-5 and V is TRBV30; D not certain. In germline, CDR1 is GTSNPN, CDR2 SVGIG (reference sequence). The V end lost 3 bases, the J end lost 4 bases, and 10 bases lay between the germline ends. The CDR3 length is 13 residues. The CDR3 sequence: CAWSQRENQPQHF. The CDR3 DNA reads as TGTGCCTGGAGCCAGAGGGAGAATCAGCCCCAGCATTTT. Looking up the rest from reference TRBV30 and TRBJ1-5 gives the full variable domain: SQTIHQWPATLVQPVGSPLSLECTVEGTSNPNLYWYRQAAGRGLQLLFYSVGIGQISSEVPQNLSASRPQDRQFILSSKKLLLSDSGFYLCAWSQRENQPQHFGDGTRLSIL.

This chain's CDR3 is CASSVEWDSSYGYTF. The CDR3 coding sequence is TGTGCCAGCAGCGTAGAGTGGGACAGCAGTTATGGCTACACCTTC. The chain is built from TRBV9 and TRBJ1-2; 7 bases are a match to TRBD1. The V and J ends lost 0 bases and 5 bases, in that order; junction bases with no gene match: 7. In germline, CDR1 is SGDLS, CDR2 YYNGEE. The CDR3 is 15 residues long.

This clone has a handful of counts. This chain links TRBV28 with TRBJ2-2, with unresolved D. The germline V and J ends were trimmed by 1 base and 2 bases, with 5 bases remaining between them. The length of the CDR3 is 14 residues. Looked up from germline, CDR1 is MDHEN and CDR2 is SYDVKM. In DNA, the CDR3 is TGTGCCAGCAGTTTATACAGAAACACCGGGGAGCTGTTTTTT. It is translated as CASSLYRNTGELFF.

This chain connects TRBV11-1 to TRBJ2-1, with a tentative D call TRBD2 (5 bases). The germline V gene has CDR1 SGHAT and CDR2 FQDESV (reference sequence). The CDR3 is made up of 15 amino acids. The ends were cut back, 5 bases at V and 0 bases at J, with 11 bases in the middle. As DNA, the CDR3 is TGTGCCAGCAGCCCGCGGGTGCTCTCCTACAATGAGCAGTTCTTC. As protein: CASSPRVLSYNEQFF.

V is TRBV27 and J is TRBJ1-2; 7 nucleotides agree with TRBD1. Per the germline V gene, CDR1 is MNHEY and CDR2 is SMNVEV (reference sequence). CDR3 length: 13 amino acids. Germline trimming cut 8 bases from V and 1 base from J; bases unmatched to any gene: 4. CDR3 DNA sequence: TGTGCCAGCCACAGGGGAGGTAACTATGGCTACACCTTC. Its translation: CASHRGGNYGYTF.

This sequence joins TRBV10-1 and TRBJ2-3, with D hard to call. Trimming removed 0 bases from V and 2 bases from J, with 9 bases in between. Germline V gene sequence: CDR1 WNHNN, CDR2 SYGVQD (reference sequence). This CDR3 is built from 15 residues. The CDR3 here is CASSESTVPTDTQYF. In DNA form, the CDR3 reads TGCGCCAGCAGTGAGTCTACAGTTCCCACAGATACGCAGTATTTT.

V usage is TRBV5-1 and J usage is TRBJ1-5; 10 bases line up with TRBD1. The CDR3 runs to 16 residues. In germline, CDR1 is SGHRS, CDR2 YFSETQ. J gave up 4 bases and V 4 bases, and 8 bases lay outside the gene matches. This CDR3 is CASSPGLGQGNQPQHF. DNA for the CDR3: TGCGCCAGCAGCCCGGGTTTGGGACAGGGGAATCAGCCCCAGCATTTT.

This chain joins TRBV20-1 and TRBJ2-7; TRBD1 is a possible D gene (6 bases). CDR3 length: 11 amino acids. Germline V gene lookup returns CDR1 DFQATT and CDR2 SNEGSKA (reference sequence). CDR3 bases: TGCAGCGCCGGGACAAACTACGAGCAGTACTTC. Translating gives CSAGTNYEQYF.

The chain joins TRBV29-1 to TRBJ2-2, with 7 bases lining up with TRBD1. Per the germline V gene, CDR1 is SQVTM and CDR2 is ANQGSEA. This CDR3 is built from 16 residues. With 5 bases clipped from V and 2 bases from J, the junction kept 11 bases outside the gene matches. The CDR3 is CSVHVPRQGNTGELFF. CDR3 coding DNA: TGCAGCGTTCACGTCCCACGACAGGGAAACACCGGGGAGCTGTTTTTT.

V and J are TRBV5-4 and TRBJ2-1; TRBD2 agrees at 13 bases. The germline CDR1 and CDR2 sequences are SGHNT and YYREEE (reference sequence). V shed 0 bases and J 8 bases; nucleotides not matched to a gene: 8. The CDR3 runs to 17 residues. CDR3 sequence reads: CASSLARTSGGEDEQFF. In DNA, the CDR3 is TGTGCCAGCAGCTTGGCTCGGACTAGCGGGGGCGAGGATGAGCAGTTCTTC.

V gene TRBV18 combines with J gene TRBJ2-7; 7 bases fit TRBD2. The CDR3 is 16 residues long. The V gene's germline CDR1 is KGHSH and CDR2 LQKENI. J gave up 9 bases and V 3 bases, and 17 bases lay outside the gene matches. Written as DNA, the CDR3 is TGTGCCAGCTCACCGACCAACCTGGGACTAACGCGGGTGCAGTACTTC. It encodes CASSPTNLGLTRVQYF.

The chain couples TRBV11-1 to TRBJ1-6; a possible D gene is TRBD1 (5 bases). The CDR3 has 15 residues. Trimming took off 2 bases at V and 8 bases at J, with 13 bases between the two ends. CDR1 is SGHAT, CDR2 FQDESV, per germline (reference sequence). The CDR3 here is CASSLYSGVDSPLHF. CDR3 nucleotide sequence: TGTGCCAGCAGCTTATACTCGGGGGTGGATTCACCCCTCCACTTT.

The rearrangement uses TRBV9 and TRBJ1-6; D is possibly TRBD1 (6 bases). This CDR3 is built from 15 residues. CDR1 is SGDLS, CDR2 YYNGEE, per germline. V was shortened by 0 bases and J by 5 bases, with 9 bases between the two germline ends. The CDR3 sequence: CASSVGQGNNSPLHF. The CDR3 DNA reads TGTGCCAGCAGCGTAGGGCAGGGGAATAATTCACCCCTCCACTTT.

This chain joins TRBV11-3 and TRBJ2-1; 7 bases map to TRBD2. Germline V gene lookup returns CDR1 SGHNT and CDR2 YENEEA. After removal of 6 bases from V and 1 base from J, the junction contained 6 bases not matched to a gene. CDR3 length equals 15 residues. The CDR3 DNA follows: TGTGCCAGCAGATTCAGCGGGATTTCCTACAATGAGCAGTTCTTC. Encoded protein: CASRFSGISYNEQFF.

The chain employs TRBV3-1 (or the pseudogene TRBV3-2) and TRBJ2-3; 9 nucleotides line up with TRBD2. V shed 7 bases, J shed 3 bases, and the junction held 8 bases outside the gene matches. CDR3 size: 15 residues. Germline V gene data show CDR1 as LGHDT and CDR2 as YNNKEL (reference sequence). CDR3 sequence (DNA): TGTGCCAGCAACCAGGGCGGGAGGGGAACAGATACGCAGTATTTT. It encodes CASNQGGRGTDTQYF.

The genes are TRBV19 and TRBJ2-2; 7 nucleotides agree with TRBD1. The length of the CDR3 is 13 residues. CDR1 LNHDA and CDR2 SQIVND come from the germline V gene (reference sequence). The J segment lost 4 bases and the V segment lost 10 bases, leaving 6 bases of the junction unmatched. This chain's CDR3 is CATTGYGTGELFF. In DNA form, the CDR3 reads TGTGCCACGACAGGGTACGGCACCGGGGAGCTGTTTTTT.

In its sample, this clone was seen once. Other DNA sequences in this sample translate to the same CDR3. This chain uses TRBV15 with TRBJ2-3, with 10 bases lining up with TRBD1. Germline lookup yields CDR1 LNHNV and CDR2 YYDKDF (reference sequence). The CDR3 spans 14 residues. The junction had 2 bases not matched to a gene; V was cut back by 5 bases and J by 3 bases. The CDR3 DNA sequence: TGTGCCACCAGCTCGGGACAGGGGACAGATACGCAGTATTTT. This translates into CATSSGQGTDTQYF.

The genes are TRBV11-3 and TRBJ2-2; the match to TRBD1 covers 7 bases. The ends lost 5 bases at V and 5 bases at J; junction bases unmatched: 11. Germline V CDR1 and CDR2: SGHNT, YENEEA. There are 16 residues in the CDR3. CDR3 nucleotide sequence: TGTGCCAGCAGCGGCCAAGTAGGGGGCCGGACCGGGGAGCTGTTTTTT. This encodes CASSGQVGGRTGELFF.

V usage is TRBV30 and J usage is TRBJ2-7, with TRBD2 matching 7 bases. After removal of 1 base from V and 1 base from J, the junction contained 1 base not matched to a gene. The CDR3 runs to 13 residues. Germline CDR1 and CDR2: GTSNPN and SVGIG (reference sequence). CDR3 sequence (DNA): TGTGCCTGGAGTGGGGGGGGTTCCTACGAGCAGTACTTC. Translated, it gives CAWSGGGSYEQYF. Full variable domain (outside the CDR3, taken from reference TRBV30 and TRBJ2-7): SQTIHQWPATLVQPVGSPLSLECTVEGTSNPNLYWYRQAAGRGLQLLFYSVGIGQISSEVPQNLSASRPQDRQFILSSKKLLLSDSGFYLCAWSGGGSYEQYFGPGTRLTVT.

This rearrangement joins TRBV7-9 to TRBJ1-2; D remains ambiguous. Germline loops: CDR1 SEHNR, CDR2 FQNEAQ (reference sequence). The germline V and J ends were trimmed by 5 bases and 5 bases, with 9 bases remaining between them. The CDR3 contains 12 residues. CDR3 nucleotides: TGTGCCAGCAGCGTCGGAGGATATGGCTACACCTTC. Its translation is CASSVGGYGYTF.

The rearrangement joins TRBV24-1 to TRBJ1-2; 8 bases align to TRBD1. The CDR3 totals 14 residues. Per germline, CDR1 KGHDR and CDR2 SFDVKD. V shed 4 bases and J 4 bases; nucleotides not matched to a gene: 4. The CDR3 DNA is TGTGCCACCAGTGAAGGGACAGGATCCTATGGCTACACCTTC. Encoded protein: CATSEGTGSYGYTF.

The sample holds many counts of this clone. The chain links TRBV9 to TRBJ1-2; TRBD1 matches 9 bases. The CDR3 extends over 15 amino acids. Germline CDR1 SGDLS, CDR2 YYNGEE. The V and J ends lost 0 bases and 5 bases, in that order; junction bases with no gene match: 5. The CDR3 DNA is TGTGCCAGCAGCGTAGAGGACAGGGGCACTTATGGCTACACCTTC. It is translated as CASSVEDRGTYGYTF.

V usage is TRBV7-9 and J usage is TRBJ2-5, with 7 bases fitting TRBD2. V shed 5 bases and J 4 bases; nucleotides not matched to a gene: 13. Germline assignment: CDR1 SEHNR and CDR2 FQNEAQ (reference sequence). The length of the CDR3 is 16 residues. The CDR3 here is CASSTRPRGERETQYF. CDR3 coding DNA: TGTGCCAGCAGCACGCGACCCCGGGGGGAAAGAGAGACCCAGTACTTC. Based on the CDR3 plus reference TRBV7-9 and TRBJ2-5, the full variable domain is DTGVSQNPRHKITKRGQNVTFRCDPISEHNRLYWYRQTLGQGPEFLTYFQNEAQLEKSRLLSDRFSAERPKGSFSTLEIQRTEQGDSAMYLCASSTRPRGERETQYFGPGTRLLVL.

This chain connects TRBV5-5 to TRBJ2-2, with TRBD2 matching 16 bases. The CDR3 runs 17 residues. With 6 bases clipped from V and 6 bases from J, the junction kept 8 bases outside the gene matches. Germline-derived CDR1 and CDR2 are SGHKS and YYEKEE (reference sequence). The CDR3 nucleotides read TGTGCCAGCACCGTCGGGACTAGCGGGAGGGGGCCCGGGGAGCTGTTTTTT. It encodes CASTVGTSGRGPGELFF.